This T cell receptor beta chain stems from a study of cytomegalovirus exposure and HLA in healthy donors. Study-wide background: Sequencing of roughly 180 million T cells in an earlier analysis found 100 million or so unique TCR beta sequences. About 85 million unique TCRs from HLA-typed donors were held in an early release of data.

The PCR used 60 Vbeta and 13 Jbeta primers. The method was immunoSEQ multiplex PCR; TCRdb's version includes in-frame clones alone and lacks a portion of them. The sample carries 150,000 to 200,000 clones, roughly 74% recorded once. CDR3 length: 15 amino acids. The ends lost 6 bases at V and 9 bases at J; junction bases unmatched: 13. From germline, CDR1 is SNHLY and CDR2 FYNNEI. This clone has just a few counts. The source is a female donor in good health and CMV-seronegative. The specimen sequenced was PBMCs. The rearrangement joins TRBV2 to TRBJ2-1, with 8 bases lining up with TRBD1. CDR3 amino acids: CASSPGQGQAIEQFF. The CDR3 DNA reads TGTGCCAGCAGCCCCGGACAGGGACAGGCAATTGAGCAGTTCTTC. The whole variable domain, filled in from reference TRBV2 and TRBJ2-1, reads EPEVTQTPSHQVTQMGQEVILRCVPISNHLYFYWYRQILGQKVEFLVSFYNNEISEKSEIFDDQFSVERPDGSNFTLKIRSTKLEDSAMYFCASSPGQGQAIEQFFGPGTRLTVL.